The clone carrying this T cell receptor beta chain appeared a single time. No antigen is known for it. This specimen belongs to a study of OX40 agonist ivuxolimab in advanced cancers. Overall study context: There were three patients with partial responses, one having hepatocellular carcinoma and two cutaneous melanoma.

The CDR3 has 14 residues. The germline V and J ends were trimmed by 2 bases and 9 bases, with 14 bases remaining between them. CDR1 KGHSH and CDR2 LQKENI come from the germline V gene. Study observations and caveats: Expansion of clones was among the lowest in partial responders at 0.1-3.0 mg/kg.

Here immunoSEQ multiplex PCR was the method, and the copy in TCRdb shows in-frame clones only, minus some. The sample lists around 110,000 clones, just under 95% occurring once. This clonotype was obtained from an adult with an advanced solid tumor such as melanoma, head and neck, liver or kidney cancer. This chain links TRBV18 with TRBJ2-1; D is uncertain. The sequences come from CD4+ or CD8+ T cells sorted from blood, collected in a trial of the OX40 agonist ivuxolimab. CDR3 in DNA: TGTGCCAGCTCACCAATGTTACAGTTGGGTGAGCAGTTCTTC. Translating it yields CASSPMLQLGEQFF.